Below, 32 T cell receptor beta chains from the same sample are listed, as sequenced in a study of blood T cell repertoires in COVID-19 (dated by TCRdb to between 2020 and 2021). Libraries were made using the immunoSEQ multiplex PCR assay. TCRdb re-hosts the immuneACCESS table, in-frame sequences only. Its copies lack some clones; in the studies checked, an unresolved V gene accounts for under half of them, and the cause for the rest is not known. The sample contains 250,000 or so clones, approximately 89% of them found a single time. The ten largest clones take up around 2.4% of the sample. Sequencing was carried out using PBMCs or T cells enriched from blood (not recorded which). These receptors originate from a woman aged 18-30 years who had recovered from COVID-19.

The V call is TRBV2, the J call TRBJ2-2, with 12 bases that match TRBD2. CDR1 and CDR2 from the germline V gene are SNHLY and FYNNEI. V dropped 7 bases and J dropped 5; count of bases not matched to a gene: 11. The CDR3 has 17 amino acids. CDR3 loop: CASTSRLAGVGTGELFF. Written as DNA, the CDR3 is TGTGCCAGCACATCCAGACTAGCGGGGGTCGGGACCGGGGAGCTGTTTTTT. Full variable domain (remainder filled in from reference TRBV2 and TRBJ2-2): EPEVTQTPSHQVTQMGQEVILRCVPISNHLYFYWYRQILGQKVEFLVSFYNNEISEKSEIFDDQFSVERPDGSNFTLKIRSTKLEDSAMYFCASTSRLAGVGTGELFFGEGSRLTVL.

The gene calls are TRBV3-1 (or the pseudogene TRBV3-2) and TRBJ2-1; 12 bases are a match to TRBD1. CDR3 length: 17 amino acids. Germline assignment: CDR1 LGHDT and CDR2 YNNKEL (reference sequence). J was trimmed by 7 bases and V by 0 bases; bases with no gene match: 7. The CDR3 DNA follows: TGTGCCAGCAGCCAAGATGGGGGGACAGGGGGCTATAATGAGCAGTTCTTC. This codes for CASSQDGGTGGYNEQFF.

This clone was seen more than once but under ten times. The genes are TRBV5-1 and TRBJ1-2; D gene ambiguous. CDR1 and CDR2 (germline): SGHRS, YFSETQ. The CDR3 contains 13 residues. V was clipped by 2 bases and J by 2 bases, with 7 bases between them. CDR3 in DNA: TGCGCCAGCAGCTTCCCAACAAACTATGGCTACACCTTC. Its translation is CASSFPTNYGYTF.

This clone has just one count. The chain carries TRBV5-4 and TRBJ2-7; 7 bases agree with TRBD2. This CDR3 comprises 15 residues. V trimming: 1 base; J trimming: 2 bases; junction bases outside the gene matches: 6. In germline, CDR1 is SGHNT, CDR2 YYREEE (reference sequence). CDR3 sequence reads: CASSLRAGTTYEQYF. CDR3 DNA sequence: TGTGCCAGCAGCTTGAGAGCGGGGACCACCTACGAGCAGTACTTC.

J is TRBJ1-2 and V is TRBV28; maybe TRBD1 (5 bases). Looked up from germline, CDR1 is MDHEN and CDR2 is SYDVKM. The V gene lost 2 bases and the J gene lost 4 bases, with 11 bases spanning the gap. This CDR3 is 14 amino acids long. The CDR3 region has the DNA TGTGCCAGCAGTTTAAGTGGGGCTAGCTATGGCTACACCTTC. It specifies CASSLSGASYGYTF.

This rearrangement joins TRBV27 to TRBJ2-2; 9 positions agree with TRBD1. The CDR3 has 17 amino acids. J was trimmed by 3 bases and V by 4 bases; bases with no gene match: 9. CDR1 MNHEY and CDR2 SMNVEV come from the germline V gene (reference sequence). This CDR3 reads CASSSPSRQGDTGELFF. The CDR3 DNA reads TGTGCCAGCAGTTCCCCCTCCCGACAGGGGGACACCGGGGAGCTGTTTTTT.

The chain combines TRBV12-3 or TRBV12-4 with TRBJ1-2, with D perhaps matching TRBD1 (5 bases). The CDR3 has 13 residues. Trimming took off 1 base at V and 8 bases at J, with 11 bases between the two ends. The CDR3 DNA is TGTGCCAGCAGTTTAGATAGGGGTCAAGGCTACACCTTC. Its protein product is CASSLDRGQGYTF.

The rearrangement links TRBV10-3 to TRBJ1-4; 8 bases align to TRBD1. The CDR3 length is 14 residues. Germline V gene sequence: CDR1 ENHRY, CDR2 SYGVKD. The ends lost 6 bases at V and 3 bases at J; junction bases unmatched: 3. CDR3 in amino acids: CAISQGAANEKLFF. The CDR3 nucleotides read TGTGCCATCAGCCAGGGGGCGGCTAATGAAAAACTGTTTTTT.

The DNA for the CDR3 is TGCGCCAGCAGCTTCGGGACTAGCGGATACTACGAGCAGTACTTC. Its translation is CASSFGTSGYYEQYF. This chain joins TRBV5-1 and TRBJ2-7; TRBD2 aligns across 11 bases. From germline, CDR1 is SGHRS and CDR2 YFSETQ. The CDR3 sequence is 15 residues long. Trimming at V came to 2 bases and at J to 3 bases, leaving 4 bases not matched to a gene. The full variable domain, with the rest looked up from reference TRBV5-1 and TRBJ2-7, is KAGVTQTPRYLIKTRGQQVTLSCSPISGHRSVSWYQQTPGQGLQFLFEYFSETQRNKGNFPGRFSGRQFSNSRSEMNVSTLELGDSALYLCASSFGTSGYYEQYFGPGTRLTVT.

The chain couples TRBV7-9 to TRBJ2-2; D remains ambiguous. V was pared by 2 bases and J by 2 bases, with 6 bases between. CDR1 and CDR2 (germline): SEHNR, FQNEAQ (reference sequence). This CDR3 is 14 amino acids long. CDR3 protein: CASSLSSNTGELFF. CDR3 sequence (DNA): TGTGCCAGCAGCTTAAGTAGCAACACCGGGGAGCTGTTTTTT.

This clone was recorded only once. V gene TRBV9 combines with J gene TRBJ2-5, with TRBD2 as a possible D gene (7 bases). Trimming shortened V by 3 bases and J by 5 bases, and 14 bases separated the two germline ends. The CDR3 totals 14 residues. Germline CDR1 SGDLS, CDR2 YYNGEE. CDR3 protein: CASSAEGGGETQYF. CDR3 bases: TGTGCCAGCAGCGCGGAAGGGGGAGGGGAGACCCAGTACTTC.

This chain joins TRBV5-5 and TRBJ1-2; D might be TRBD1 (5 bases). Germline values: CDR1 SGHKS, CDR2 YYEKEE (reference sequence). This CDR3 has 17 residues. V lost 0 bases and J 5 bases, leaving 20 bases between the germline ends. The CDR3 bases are TGTGCCAGCAGCTTGGCCATGTCAGCGGGGCGCCGATATGGCTACACCTTC. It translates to CASSLAMSAGRRYGYTF.

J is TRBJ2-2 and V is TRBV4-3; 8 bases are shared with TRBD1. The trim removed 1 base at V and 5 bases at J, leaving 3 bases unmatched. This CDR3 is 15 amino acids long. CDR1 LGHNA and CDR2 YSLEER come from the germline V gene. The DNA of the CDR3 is TGCGCCAGCAGCCAAGTTTGGGACAGGACCGGGGAGCTGTTTTTT. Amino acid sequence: CASSQVWDRTGELFF.

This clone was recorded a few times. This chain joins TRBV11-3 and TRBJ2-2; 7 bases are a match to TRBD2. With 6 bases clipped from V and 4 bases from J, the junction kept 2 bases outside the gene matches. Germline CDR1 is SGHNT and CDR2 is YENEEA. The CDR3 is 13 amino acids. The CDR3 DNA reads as TGTGCCAGCAGACTAGCGTCCACCGGGGAGCTGTTTTTT. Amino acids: CASRLASTGELFF.

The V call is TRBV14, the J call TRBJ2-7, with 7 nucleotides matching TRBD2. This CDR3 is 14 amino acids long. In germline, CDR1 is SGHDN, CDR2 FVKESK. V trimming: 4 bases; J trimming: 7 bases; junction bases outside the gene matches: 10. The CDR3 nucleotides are TGTGCCAGCAGCCGACTAGGGAGGGCTGGTGAGCAGTACTTC. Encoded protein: CASSRLGRAGEQYF.

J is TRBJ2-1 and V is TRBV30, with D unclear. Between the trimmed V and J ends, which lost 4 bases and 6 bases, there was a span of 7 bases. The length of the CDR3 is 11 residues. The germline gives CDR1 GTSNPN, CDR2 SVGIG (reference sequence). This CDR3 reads CAWTRGNEQFF. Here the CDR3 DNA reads TGTGCCTGGACTCGCGGCAATGAGCAGTTCTTC. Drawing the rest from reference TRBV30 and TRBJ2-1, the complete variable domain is SQTIHQWPATLVQPVGSPLSLECTVEGTSNPNLYWYRQAAGRGLQLLFYSVGIGQISSEVPQNLSASRPQDRQFILSSKKLLLSDSGFYLCAWTRGNEQFFGPGTRLTVL.

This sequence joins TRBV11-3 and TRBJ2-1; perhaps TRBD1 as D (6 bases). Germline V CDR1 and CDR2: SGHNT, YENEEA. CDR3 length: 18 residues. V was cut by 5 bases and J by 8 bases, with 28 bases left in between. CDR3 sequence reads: CASSPTREGHPGSDEQFF. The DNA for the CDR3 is TGTGCCAGCAGCCCCACGAGAGAGGGACACCCGGGGTCCGATGAGCAGTTCTTC. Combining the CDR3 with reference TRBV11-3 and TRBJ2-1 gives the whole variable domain EAGVVQSPRYKIIEKKQPVAFWCNPISGHNTLYWYLQNLGQGPELLIRYENEEAVDDSQLPKDRFSAERLKGVDSTLKIQPAELGDSAVYLCASSPTREGHPGSDEQFFGPGTRLTVL.

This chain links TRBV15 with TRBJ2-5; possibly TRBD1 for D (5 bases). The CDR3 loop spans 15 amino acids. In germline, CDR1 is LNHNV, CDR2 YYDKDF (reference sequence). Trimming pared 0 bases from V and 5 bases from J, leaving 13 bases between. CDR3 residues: CATSRERRVLETQYF. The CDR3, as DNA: TGTGCCACCAGCAGAGAACGCAGGGTATTGGAGACCCAGTACTTC.

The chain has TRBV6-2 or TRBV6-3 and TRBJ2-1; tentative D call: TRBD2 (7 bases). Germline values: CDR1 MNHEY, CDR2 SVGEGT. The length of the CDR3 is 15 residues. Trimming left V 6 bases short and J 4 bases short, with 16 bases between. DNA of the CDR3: TGTGCCAGCAGCCGAGAAGGGGGAGGGTACAATGAGCAGTTCTTC. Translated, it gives CASSREGGGYNEQFF.

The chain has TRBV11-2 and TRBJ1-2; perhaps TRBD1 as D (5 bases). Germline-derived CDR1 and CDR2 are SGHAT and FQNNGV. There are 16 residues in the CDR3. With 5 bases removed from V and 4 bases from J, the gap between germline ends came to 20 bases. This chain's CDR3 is CASSANGAKTLYGYTF. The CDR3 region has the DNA TGTGCCAGCAGCGCGAATGGGGCAAAAACGCTCTATGGCTACACCTTC.

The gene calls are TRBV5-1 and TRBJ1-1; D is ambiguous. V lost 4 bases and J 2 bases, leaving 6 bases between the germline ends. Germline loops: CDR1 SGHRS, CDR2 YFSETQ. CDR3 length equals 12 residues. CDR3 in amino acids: CASSGSNTEAFF. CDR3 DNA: TGCGCCAGCAGCGGCTCCAACACTGAAGCTTTCTTT.

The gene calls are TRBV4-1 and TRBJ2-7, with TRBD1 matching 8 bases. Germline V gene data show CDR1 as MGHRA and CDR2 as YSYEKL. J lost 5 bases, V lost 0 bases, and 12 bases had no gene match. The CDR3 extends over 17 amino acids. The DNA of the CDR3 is TGCGCCAGCAGCCAAGATCGAGTCCCAGGGGGCCCCGACGAGCAGTACTTC. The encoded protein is CASSQDRVPGGPDEQYF.

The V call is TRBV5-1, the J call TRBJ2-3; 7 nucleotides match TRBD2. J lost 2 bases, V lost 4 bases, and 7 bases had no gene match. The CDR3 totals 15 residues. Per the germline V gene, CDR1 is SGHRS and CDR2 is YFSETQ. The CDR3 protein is CASSLGGRDTDTQYF. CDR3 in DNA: TGCGCCAGCAGCCTCGGAGGGAGGGACACAGATACGCAGTATTTT.

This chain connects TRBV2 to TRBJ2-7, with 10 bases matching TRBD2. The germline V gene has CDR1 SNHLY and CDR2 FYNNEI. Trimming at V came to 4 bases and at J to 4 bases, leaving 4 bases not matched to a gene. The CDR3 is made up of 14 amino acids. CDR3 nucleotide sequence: TGTGCCAGCAGTGCACTAGCGGGAAAGTACGAGCAGTACTTC. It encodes CASSALAGKYEQYF.

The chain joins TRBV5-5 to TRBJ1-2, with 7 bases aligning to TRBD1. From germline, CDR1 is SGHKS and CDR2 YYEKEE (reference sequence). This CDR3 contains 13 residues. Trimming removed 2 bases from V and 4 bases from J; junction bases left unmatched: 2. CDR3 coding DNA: TGTGCCAGCAGCTTAGGGGGCCGCTATGGCTACACCTTC. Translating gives CASSLGGRYGYTF.

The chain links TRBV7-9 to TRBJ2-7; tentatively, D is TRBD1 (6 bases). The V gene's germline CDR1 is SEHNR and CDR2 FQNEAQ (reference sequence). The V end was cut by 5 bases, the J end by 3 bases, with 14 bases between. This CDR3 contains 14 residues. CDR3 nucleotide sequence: TGTGCCAGCAGCCCCGATGGGACAAACTACGAGCAGTACTTC. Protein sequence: CASSPDGTNYEQYF.

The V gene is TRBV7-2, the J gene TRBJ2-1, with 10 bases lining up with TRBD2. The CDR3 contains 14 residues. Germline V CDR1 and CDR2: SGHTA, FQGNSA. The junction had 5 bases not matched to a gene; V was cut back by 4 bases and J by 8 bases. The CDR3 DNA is TGTGCCAGCAGCTCCCTAGCGGGAGACCATGAGCAGTTCTTC. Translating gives CASSSLAGDHEQFF.

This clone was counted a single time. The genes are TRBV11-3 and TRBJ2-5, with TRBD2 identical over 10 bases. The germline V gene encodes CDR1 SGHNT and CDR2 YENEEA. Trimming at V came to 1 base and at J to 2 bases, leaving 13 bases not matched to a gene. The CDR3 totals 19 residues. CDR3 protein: CASSLAPTVSGGIQETQYF. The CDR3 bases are TGTGCCAGCAGCTTAGCCCCCACCGTTAGCGGGGGGATACAAGAGACCCAGTACTTC.

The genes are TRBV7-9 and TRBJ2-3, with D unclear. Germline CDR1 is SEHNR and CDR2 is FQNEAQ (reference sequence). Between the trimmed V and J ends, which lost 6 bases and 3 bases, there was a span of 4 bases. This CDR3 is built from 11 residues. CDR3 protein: CASRTTDTQYF. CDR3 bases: TGTGCCAGCAGAACAACAGATACGCAGTATTTT. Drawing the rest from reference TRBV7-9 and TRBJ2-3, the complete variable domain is DTGVSQNPRHKITKRGQNVTFRCDPISEHNRLYWYRQTLGQGPEFLTYFQNEAQLEKSRLLSDRFSAERPKGSFSTLEIQRTEQGDSAMYLCASRTTDTQYFGPGTRLTVL.

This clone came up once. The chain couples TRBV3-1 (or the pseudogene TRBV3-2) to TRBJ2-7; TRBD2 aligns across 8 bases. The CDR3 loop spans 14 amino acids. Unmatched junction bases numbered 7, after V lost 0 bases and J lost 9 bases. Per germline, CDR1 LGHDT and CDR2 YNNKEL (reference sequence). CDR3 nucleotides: TGTGCCAGCAGCCAAGATCCGGCGGGAGGCCGGCAGTACTTC. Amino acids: CASSQDPAGGRQYF.

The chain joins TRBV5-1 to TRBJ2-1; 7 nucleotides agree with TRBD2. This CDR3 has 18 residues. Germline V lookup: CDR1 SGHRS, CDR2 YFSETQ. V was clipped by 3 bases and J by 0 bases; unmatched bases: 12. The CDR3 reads CASSSASSGDSSYNEQFF. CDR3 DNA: TGCGCCAGCAGCTCGGCCTCTAGCGGCGACTCCTCCTACAATGAGCAGTTCTTC.

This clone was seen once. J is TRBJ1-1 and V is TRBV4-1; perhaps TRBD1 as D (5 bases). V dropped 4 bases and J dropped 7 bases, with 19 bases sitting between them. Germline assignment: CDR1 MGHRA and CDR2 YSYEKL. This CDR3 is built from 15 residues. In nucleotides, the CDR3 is TGCGCCAGCAGCCCCCGACAGCGTCAATCTGATGAAGCTTTCTTT. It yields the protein CASSPRQRQSDEAFF.